The source of this T cell receptor beta chain is a study of glioma-infiltrating T cells after dendritic cell vaccination. In the study overall: The vaccine used monocyte-derived dendritic cells pulsed overnight with autologous tumor lysate.

CDR3 size: 14 residues. Here immunoSEQ multiplex PCR was the method, and the copy in TCRdb shows in-frame clones only, minus some. This table has fewer than 40,000 clones, 90% to 95% appearing once. None of the glioblastoma patients had an isocitrate dehydrogenase mutation. PBMC sampling occurred before vaccination, two weeks after the third dose, and at progression. The clonotype originates from a human donor with glioblastoma. The sequenced sample was blood, obtained before dendritic cell vaccination. V and J are TRBV21-1 and TRBJ1-1. TRBV21-1 is shown as a pseudogene. CDR3 DNA: TGTGCCAGCAGCAGCCCGGTCCCGATCTATGAAGCTTTCTTT. Translation: CASSSPVPIYEAFF.